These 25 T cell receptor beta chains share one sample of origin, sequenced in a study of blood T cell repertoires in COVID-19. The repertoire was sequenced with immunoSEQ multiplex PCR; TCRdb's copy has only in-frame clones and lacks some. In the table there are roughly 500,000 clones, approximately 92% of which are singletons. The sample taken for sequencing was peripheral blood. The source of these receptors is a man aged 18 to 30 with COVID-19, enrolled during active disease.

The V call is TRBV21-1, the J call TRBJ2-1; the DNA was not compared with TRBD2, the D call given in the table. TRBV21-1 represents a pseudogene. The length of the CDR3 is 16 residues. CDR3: CASSKARTGIHNEQFF. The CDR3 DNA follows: TGTGCCAGCAGCAAAGCGCGGACTGGTATACACAATGAGCAGTTCTTC.

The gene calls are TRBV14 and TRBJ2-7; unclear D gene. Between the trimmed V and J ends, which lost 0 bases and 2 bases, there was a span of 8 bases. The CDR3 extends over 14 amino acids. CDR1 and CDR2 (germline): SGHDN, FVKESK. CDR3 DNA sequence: TGTGCCAGCAGCCAAGACCTCTTAACCTACGAGCAGTACTTC. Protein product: CASSQDLLTYEQYF.

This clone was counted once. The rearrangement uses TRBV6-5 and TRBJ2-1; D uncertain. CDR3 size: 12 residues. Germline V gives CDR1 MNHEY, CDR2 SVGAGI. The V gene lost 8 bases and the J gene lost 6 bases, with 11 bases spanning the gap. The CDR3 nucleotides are TGTGCCAGCGTTATGTCTTCCAATGAGCAGTTCTTC. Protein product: CASVMSSNEQFF.

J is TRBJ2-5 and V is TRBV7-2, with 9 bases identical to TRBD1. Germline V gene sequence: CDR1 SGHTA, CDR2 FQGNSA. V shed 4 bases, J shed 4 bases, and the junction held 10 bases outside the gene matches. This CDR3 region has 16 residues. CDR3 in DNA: TGTGCCAGCAGCTCGGGACAGGGAACGGCGAGAGAGACCCAGTACTTC. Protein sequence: CASSSGQGTARETQYF.

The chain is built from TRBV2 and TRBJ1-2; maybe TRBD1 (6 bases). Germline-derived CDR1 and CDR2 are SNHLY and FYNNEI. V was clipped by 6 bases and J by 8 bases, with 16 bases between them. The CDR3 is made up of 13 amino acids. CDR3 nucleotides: TGTGCCAGCAGGCCACAGGGAATGGACGGCTACACCTTC. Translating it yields CASRPQGMDGYTF.

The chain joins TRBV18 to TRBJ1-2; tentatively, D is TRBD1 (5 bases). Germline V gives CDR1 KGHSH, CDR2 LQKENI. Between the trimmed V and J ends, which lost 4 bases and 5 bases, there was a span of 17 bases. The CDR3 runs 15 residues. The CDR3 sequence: CASSLQPTGVYGYTF. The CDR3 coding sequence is TGTGCCAGCTCACTCCAACCGACGGGGGTTTATGGCTACACCTTC. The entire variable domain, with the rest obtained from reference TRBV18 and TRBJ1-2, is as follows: NAGVMQNPRHLVRRRGQEARLRCSPMKGHSHVYWYRQLPEEGLKFMVYLQKENIIDESGMPKERFSAEFPKEGPSILRIQQVVRGDSAAYFCASSLQPTGVYGYTFGSGTRLTVV.

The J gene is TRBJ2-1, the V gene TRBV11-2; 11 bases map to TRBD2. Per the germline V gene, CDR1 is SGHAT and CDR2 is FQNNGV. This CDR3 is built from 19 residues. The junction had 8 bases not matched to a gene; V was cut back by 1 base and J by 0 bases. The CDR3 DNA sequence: TGTGCCAGCAGCTTAGGTGATCTAGCGGGGGGAAGCTCCTACAATGAGCAGTTCTTC. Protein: CASSLGDLAGGSSYNEQFF.

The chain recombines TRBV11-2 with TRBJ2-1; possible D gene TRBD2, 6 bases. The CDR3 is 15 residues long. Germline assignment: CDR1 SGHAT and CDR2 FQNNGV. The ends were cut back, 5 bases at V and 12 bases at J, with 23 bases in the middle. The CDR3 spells CASSPIARLGKAQFF. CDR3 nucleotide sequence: TGTGCCAGCAGCCCGATAGCGAGACTAGGAAAGGCGCAGTTCTTC.

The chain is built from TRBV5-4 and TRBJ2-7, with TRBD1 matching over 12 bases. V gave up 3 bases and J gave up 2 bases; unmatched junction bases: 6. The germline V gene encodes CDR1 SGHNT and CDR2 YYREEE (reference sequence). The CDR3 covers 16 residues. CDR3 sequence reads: CASSSGQGALPYEQYF. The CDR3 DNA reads TGTGCCAGCAGCTCGGGACAGGGGGCCTTACCCTACGAGCAGTACTTC.

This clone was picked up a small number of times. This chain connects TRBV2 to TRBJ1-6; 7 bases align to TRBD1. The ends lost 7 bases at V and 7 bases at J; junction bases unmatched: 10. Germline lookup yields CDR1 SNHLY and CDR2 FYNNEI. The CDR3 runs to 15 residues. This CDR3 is CASTDEGAQNSPLHF. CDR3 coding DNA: TGTGCCAGCACGGATGAGGGGGCACAGAATTCACCCCTCCACTTT.

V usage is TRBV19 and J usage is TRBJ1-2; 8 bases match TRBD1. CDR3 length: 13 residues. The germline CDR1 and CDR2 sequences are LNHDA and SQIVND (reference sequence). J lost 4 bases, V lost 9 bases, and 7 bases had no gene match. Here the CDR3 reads CARAGGFSYGYTF. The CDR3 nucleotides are TGTGCCAGGGCAGGGGGCTTTAGCTATGGCTACACCTTC. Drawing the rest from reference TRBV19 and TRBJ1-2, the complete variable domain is DGGITQSPKYLFRKEGQNVTLSCEQNLNHDAMYWYRQDPGQGLRLIYYSQIVNDFQKGDIAEGYSVSREKKESFPLTVTSAQKNPTAFYLCARAGGFSYGYTFGSGTRLTVV.

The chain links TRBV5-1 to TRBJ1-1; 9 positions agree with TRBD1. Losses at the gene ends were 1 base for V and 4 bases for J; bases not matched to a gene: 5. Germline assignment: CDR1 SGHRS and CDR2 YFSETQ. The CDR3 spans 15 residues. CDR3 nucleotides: TGCGCCAGCAGCTTGACGGGACAGGGTGGCACTGAAGCTTTCTTT. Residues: CASSLTGQGGTEAFF.

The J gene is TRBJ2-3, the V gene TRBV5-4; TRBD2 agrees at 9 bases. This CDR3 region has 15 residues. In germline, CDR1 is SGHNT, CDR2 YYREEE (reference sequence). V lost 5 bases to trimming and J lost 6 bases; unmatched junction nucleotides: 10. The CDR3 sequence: CASRPGTSSSDTQYF. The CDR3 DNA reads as TGTGCCAGCAGACCCGGGACTAGCAGTTCCGATACGCAGTATTTT.

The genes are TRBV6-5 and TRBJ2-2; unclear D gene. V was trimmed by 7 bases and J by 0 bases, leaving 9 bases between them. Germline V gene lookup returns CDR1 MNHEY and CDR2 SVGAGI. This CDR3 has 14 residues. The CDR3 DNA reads TGTGCCAGCACCGGGTCCGCGAACACCGGGGAGCTGTTTTTT. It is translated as CASTGSANTGELFF.

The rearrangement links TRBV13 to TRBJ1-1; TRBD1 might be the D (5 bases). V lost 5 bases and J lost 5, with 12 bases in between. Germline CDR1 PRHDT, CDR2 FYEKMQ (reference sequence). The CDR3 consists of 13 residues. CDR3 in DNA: TGTGCCAGCAGCCCCCAGGGTTCGACTGAAGCTTTCTTT. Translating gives CASSPQGSTEAFF.

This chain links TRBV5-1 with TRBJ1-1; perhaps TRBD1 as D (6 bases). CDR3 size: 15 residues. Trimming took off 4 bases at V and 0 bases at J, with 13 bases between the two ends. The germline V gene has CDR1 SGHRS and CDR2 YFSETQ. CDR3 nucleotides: TGCGCCAGCAGCAAAATGACAGGAGTGAACACTGAAGCTTTCTTT. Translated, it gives CASSKMTGVNTEAFF.

The CDR3 DNA is TGTGCCAGCAGTTACAGGGGTTTTGACATTCAGTACTTC. Its protein is CASSYRGFDIQYF. This rearrangement joins TRBV27 to TRBJ2-4; TRBD1 matches 7 bases. Germline trimming cut 4 bases from V and 8 bases from J; bases unmatched to any gene: 5. Germline-derived CDR1 and CDR2 are MNHEY and SMNVEV (reference sequence). The CDR3 is made up of 13 amino acids.

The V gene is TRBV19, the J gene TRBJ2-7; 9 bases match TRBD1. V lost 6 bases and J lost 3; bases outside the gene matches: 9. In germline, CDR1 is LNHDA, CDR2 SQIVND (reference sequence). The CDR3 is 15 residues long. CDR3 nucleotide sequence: TGTGCCAGTAGCCAACAGGGGGCGCAAGGCTACGAGCAGTACTTC. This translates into CASSQQGAQGYEQYF.

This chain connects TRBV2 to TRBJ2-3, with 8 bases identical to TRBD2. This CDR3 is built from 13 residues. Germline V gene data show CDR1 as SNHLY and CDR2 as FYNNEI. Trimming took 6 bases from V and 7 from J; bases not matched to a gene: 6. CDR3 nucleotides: TGTGCCAGCAGGGGACTAGAGAATTATACGCAGTATTTT. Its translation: CASRGLENYTQYF.

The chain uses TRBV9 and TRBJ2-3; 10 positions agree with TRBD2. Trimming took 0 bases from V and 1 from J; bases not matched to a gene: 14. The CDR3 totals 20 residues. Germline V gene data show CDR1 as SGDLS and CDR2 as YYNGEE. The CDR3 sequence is CASSVDGRLAGVGGTDTQYF. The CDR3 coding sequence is TGTGCCAGCAGCGTAGACGGTCGGCTAGCGGGAGTCGGGGGCACAGATACGCAGTATTTT.

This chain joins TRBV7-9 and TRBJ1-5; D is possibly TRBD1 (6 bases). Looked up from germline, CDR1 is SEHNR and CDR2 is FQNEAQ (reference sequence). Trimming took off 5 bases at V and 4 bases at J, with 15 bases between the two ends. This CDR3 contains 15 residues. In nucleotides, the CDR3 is TGTGCCAGCAGCCCGGCAGGGGCTCAGAATCAGCCCCAGCATTTT. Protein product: CASSPAGAQNQPQHF.

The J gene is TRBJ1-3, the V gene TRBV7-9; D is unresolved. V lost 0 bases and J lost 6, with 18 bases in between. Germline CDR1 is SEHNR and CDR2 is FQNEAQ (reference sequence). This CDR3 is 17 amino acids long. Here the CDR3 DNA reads TGTGCCAGCAGCTTAGCTCTAGGCGGAGGCGGTGAAAACACCATATATTTT. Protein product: CASSLALGGGGENTIYF.

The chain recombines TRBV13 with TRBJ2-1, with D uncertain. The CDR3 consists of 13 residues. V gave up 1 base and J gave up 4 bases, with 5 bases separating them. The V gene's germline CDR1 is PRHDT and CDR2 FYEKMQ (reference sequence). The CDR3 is CASSLARYNEQFF. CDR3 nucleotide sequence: TGTGCCAGCAGCTTAGCCAGGTACAATGAGCAGTTCTTC.

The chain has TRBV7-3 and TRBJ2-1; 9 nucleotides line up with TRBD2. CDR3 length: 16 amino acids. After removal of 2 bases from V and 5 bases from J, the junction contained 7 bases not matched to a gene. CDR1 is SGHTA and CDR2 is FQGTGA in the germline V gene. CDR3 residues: CASSLLAGDVHNEQFF. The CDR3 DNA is TGTGCCAGCAGCTTATTAGCGGGAGATGTCCACAATGAGCAGTTCTTC.

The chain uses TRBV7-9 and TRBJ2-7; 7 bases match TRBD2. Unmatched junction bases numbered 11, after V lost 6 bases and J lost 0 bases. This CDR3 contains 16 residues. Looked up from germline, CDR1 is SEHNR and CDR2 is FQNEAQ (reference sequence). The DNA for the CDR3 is TGTGCCAGCAGTCTTACACCTAGCGGCTTCTCCTACGAGCAGTACTTC. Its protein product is CASSLTPSGFSYEQYF.